The following is a T cell receptor beta chain sequence with its context. These data originate in a study of T cells in tuberculosis. V was clipped by 5 bases and J by 4 bases, with 11 bases between them. This CDR3 contains 13 residues. The germline CDR1 and CDR2 sequences are PRHDT and FYEKMQ (reference sequence). Measured with immunoSEQ multiplex PCR; TCRdb has only the in-frame clones, and not every one. The sample carries 25,000 to 35,000 clones, around 95% recorded once. The sample comprised PBMCs. This clonotype was sampled from a donor aged 10-29 years with latent tuberculosis or without tuberculosis infection. The chain couples TRBV13 to TRBJ1-1; D remains unclear. CDR3 coding DNA: TGTGCCAGCAGCCAGCGGCTTTTCACTGAAGCTTTCTTT. Residues: CASSQRLFTEAFF.